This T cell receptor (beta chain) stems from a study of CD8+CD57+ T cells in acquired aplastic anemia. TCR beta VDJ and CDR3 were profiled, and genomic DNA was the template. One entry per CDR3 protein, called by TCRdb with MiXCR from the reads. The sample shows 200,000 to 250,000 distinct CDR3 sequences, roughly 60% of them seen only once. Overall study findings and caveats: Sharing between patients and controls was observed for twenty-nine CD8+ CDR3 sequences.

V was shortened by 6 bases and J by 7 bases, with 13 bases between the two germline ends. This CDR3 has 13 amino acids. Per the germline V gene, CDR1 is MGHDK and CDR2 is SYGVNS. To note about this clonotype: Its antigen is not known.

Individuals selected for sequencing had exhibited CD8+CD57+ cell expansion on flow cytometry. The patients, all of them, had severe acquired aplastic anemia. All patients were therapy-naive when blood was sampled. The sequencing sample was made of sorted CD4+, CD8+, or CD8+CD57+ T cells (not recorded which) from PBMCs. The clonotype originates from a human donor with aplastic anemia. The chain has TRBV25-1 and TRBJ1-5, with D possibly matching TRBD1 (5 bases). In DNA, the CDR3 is TGTGCCAGCAGCTTTTCCGGGGACCAGCCCCAGCATTTT. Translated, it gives CASSFSGDQPQHF.